Each of the 28 T cell receptor beta chains below was sequenced from the same sample in a study of blood T cell repertoires in COVID-19. Assay: immunoSEQ multiplex PCR; the TCRdb copy retains only in-frame clones and omits some. The sample includes 130,000 to 150,000 clones, around 86% of them seen just once. Input material: peripheral blood. All receptors derive from a human donor in a cohort sampled during active COVID-19.

The chain combines TRBV10-3 with TRBJ2-3; D is possibly TRBD1 (6 bases). The germline gives CDR1 ENHRY, CDR2 SYGVKD. The CDR3 totals 12 residues. The germline V and J ends were trimmed by 10 bases and 4 bases, with 12 bases remaining between them. In DNA form, the CDR3 reads TGTGCCACCAAATCAGGGGCAGATACGCAGTATTTT. It translates to CATKSGADTQYF.

The rearrangement joins TRBV4-3 to TRBJ2-7; 8 bases are shared with TRBD2. J was trimmed by 6 bases and V by 1 base; bases with no gene match: 11. The CDR3 is 16 amino acids. CDR1 is LGHNA, CDR2 YSLEER, per germline. Written as DNA, the CDR3 is TGCGCCAGCAGCCAAGGGCTACGGTCGGGAGGGCTCGAGCAGTACTTC. This gives the protein CASSQGLRSGGLEQYF.

This clone was recorded once. The chain joins TRBV6-6 to TRBJ1-6, with 9 nucleotides matching TRBD1. The trim removed 2 bases at V and 8 bases at J, leaving 4 bases unmatched. This CDR3 has 15 residues. Germline assignment: CDR1 MNHNY and CDR2 SVGAGI (reference sequence). CDR3 nucleotide sequence: TGTGCCAGCAGTTACGAACAGGGGGCTTATTCACCCCTCCACTTT. Protein: CASSYEQGAYSPLHF.

The chain links TRBV11-3 to TRBJ2-2; possible D gene TRBD2, 5 bases. Germline V gives CDR1 SGHNT, CDR2 YENEEA. The CDR3 runs to 14 residues. V shed 5 bases and J shed 0 bases, with 7 bases lying between them. The CDR3 DNA follows: TGTGCCAGCAGCCCCGGGGCGAACACCGGGGAGCTGTTTTTT. Translated, it gives CASSPGANTGELFF.

The chain has TRBV11-2 and TRBJ1-5; D unclear. V was trimmed by 2 bases and J by 13 bases, leaving 18 bases between them. CDR1 and CDR2 (germline): SGHAT, FQNNGV. CDR3 length equals 14 residues. CDR3 region: CASSLSSLEDPQHF. The CDR3 nucleotides read TGTGCCAGCAGCTTATCAAGCCTCGAGGATCCTCAGCATTTT. The whole variable domain, filled in from reference TRBV11-2 and TRBJ1-5, reads EAGVAQSPRYKIIEKRQSVAFWCNPISGHATLYWYQQILGQGPKLLIQFQNNGVVDDSQLPKDRFSAERLKGVDSTLKIQPAKLEDSAVYLCASSLSSLEDPQHFGDGTRLSIL.

V gene TRBV21-1 combines with J gene TRBJ1-2; whether TRBD1, the table's D call, matches the DNA was not checked. TRBV21-1 is assigned pseudogene status. This CDR3 is built from 14 residues. The CDR3: CASIYSGQVGGYTF. CDR3 sequence (DNA): TGTGCCAGCATCTATTCCGGACAGGTGGGTGGCTACACCTTC.

The chain uses TRBV6-6 and TRBJ2-7; a possible D gene is TRBD1 (5 bases). The V and J ends lost 5 bases and 0 bases respectively, with 20 bases between them. This CDR3 has 17 amino acids. The V gene's germline CDR1 is MNHNY and CDR2 SVGAGI (reference sequence). The CDR3 reads CASSPFQGATSSYEQYF. CDR3 nucleotides: TGTGCCAGCAGTCCGTTCCAAGGGGCGACGAGCTCCTACGAGCAGTACTTC.

The J gene is TRBJ2-1, the V gene TRBV29-1, with D unclear. Germline V gives CDR1 SQVTM, CDR2 ANQGSEA. This CDR3 is 14 amino acids long. V was clipped by 1 base and J by 0 bases, with 7 bases between them. CDR3 coding DNA: TGCAGCGTTGAAGGGGCAGGCTCCTACAATGAGCAGTTCTTC. Its translation is CSVEGAGSYNEQFF.

V gene TRBV4-3 combines with J gene TRBJ2-2, with 7 bases lining up with TRBD2. The germline gives CDR1 LGHNA, CDR2 YSLEER. The junction had 17 bases not matched to a gene; V was cut back by 0 bases and J by 4 bases. The CDR3 length is 20 residues. The CDR3 sequence is CASSQEYWVESGVSTGELFF. The CDR3 coding sequence is TGCGCCAGCAGCCAAGAGTACTGGGTTGAGAGCGGGGTGAGCACCGGGGAGCTGTTTTTT.

The chain has TRBV27 and TRBJ2-5; TRBD1 matches 10 bases. V dropped 4 bases and J dropped 5; count of bases not matched to a gene: 7. Germline CDR1 reads MNHEY; CDR2 reads SMNVEV (reference sequence). The CDR3 spans 15 residues. CDR3 amino acids: CASSSPGQGLETQYF. Written as DNA, the CDR3 is TGTGCCAGCAGTTCACCGGGACAGGGGTTGGAGACCCAGTACTTC.

The gene calls are TRBV28 and TRBJ2-6; tentatively, D is TRBD1 (8 bases). The germline V gene encodes CDR1 MDHEN and CDR2 SYDVKM. The V and J ends lost 4 bases and 2 bases respectively, with 21 bases between them. This CDR3 spans 19 amino acids. CDR3 amino acids: CASSSRTGRGLAGANVLTF. The CDR3 DNA reads TGTGCCAGCAGTTCCCGGACAGGGAGGGGGCTTGCTGGGGCCAACGTCCTGACTTTC. Full variable domain (missing parts from reference TRBV28 and TRBJ2-6): DVKVTQSSRYLVKRTGEKVFLECVQDMDHENMFWYRQDPGLGLRLIYFSYDVKMKEKGDIPEGYSVSREKKERFSLILESASTNQTSMYLCASSSRTGRGLAGANVLTFGAGSRLTVL.

The rearrangement joins TRBV19 to TRBJ2-1; D remains ambiguous. V was cut by 0 bases and J by 4 bases, with 7 bases left in between. Germline values: CDR1 LNHDA, CDR2 SQIVND (reference sequence). The length of the CDR3 is 14 residues. The CDR3 DNA sequence: TGTGCCAGTAGTATAGATAGCAGATACAATGAGCAGTTCTTC. Its translation: CASSIDSRYNEQFF.

The chain is built from TRBV29-1 and TRBJ2-5; TRBD2 matches at 10 bases. Germline values: CDR1 SQVTM, CDR2 ANQGSEA. The CDR3 has 14 amino acids. The ends lost 6 bases at V and 1 base at J; junction bases unmatched: 5. This chain's CDR3 is CSVESGGAQETQYF. As DNA, the CDR3 is TGCAGCGTGGAGAGCGGGGGGGCCCAAGAGACCCAGTACTTC.

This clone was detected a few times. The chain joins TRBV6-2 or TRBV6-3 to TRBJ2-1, with D possibly matching TRBD2 (6 bases). Germline values: CDR1 MNHEY, CDR2 SVGEGT. The V end lost 0 bases, the J end lost 2 bases, and 17 bases lay between the germline ends. The CDR3 is 18 residues long. This chain's CDR3 is CASSYSILGGEPYNEQFF. Written as DNA, the CDR3 is TGTGCCAGCAGTTACTCGATCTTAGGCGGGGAGCCCTACAATGAGCAGTTCTTC.

The chain employs TRBV6-6 and TRBJ1-1; tentatively, D is TRBD1 (6 bases). With 5 bases removed from V and 1 base from J, the gap between germline ends came to 11 bases. The CDR3 loop spans 14 amino acids. Germline-derived CDR1 and CDR2 are MNHNY and SVGAGI (reference sequence). The CDR3 nucleotides read TGTGCCAGCAGTCACAGGGAAAAGAACACTGAAGCTTTCTTT. It codes for CASSHREKNTEAFF.

The rearrangement uses TRBV6-2 or TRBV6-3 and TRBJ2-7, with a possible D match to TRBD2 (5 bases). CDR1 and CDR2 from the germline V gene are MNHEY and SVGEGT. V lost 2 bases and J 9 bases, leaving 17 bases between the germline ends. The CDR3 is 14 residues long. The CDR3 nucleotides read TGTGCCAGCAGTTACGGAGGTGGTAGAATGGCGCAGTACTTC. It is translated as CASSYGGGRMAQYF.

This chain joins TRBV3-1 (or the pseudogene TRBV3-2) and TRBJ1-5, with 10 bases that match TRBD1. V shed 6 bases, J shed 0 bases, and the junction held 11 bases outside the gene matches. The CDR3 totals 18 residues. Germline lookup yields CDR1 LGHDT and CDR2 YNNKEL (reference sequence). CDR3 region: CASSPHGTGVNSNQPQHF. CDR3 in DNA: TGTGCCAGCAGTCCCCATGGGACAGGGGTAAATAGCAATCAGCCCCAGCATTTT.

The chain links TRBV29-1 to TRBJ2-7, with 7 bases fitting TRBD1. The CDR3 contains 13 residues. Unmatched junction bases numbered 8, after V lost 7 bases and J lost 2 bases. The germline CDR1 and CDR2 sequences are SQVTM and ANQGSEA. The CDR3 loop is CSATRDRAYEQYF. The CDR3 coding sequence is TGCAGCGCAACCCGGGACAGAGCCTACGAGCAGTACTTC.

This clone was counted a single time. V is TRBV6-2 or TRBV6-3 and J is TRBJ2-3; 7 bases fit TRBD2. Germline V lookup: CDR1 MNHEY, CDR2 SVGEGT. Losses at the gene ends were 5 bases for V and 2 bases for J; bases not matched to a gene: 7. There are 15 residues in the CDR3. The CDR3 loop is CASSDGRPPTDTQYF. The CDR3 nucleotides read TGTGCCAGCAGTGACGGGAGGCCCCCCACAGATACGCAGTATTTT.

The chain couples TRBV28 to TRBJ2-6, with a possible D match to TRBD2 (5 bases). This CDR3 has 15 amino acids. V was cut by 6 bases and J by 0 bases, with 9 bases left in between. Germline V gene sequence: CDR1 MDHEN, CDR2 SYDVKM. CDR3 nucleotide sequence: TGTGCCAGCAGCGGGGTGAGCTCTGGGGCCAACGTCCTGACTTTC. It is translated as CASSGVSSGANVLTF.

As regards this clone: Different DNA sequences within this sample yield the same CDR3. The chain has TRBV28 and TRBJ2-7; D unresolved. CDR1 MDHEN and CDR2 SYDVKM come from the germline V gene. V lost 8 bases, J lost 4 bases, and 9 bases lay in between. The CDR3 totals 11 residues. The CDR3 protein is CASSRGYEQYF. CDR3 coding DNA: TGTGCCAGCTCCCGAGGATACGAGCAGTACTTC.

This clone was picked up one time. V usage is TRBV4-1 and J usage is TRBJ2-5, with 7 bases that match TRBD1. After removal of 4 bases from V and 2 bases from J, the junction contained 13 bases not matched to a gene. The CDR3 contains 17 residues. Germline assignment: CDR1 MGHRA and CDR2 YSYEKL. In DNA, the CDR3 is TGCGCCAGCAGCCGATCAAGGGGGCCAGGGGGACAAGAGACCCAGTACTTC. The encoded protein is CASSRSRGPGGQETQYF.

The chain carries TRBV5-1 and TRBJ2-1; 12 nucleotides align to TRBD2. Germline V lookup: CDR1 SGHRS, CDR2 YFSETQ. CDR3 length equals 21 residues. With 4 bases clipped from V and 0 bases from J, the junction kept 17 bases outside the gene matches. The DNA for the CDR3 is TGCGCCAGCAGCAGCCGGGGGACTAGCGGGCCCAAGCAGAGCTCCTACAATGAGCAGTTCTTC. This gives the protein CASSSRGTSGPKQSSYNEQFF.

V gene TRBV9 combines with J gene TRBJ1-4; 10 bases fit TRBD1. The germline gives CDR1 SGDLS, CDR2 YYNGEE. V trimming: 3 bases; J trimming: 5 bases; junction bases outside the gene matches: 1. The CDR3 spans 14 residues. The DNA of the CDR3 is TGTGCCAGCAGCGAGGGACAGGGGAATGAAAAACTGTTTTTT. Its protein is CASSEGQGNEKLFF.

The chain joins TRBV6-5 to TRBJ2-7; 14 bases are shared with TRBD2. The ends lost 7 bases at V and 6 bases at J; junction bases unmatched: 8. The CDR3 has 15 residues. Germline CDR1 and CDR2: MNHEY and SVGAGI. This chain's CDR3 is CASTRLAGGLGEQYF. In DNA form, the CDR3 reads TGTGCCAGCACTAGACTAGCGGGGGGGTTGGGCGAGCAGTACTTC.

This clone showed up just a few times. The chain recombines TRBV7-9 with TRBJ1-6, with a weak D call TRBD1 (5 bases). Germline V lookup: CDR1 SEHNR, CDR2 FQNEAQ (reference sequence). The V gene lost 1 base and the J gene lost 9 bases, with 13 bases spanning the gap. There are 15 residues in the CDR3. The CDR3 loop reads CASSLDQGSSSPLHF. DNA of the CDR3: TGTGCCAGCAGCTTAGATCAGGGTTCGAGTTCACCCCTCCACTTT.

This rearrangement joins TRBV6-5 to TRBJ1-4; D gene uncertain. This CDR3 contains 11 residues. Trimming removed 6 bases from V and 6 bases from J, with 5 bases in between. The V gene's germline CDR1 is MNHEY and CDR2 SVGAGI. The CDR3 nucleotides read TGTGCCAGCAGGTTCTATGAAAAACTGTTTTTT. It is translated as CASRFYEKLFF.

The chain carries TRBV5-1 and TRBJ2-2; 15 nucleotides agree with TRBD2. The CDR3 contains 16 residues. V was pared by 4 bases and J by 5 bases, with 3 bases of the junction left unmatched. Per germline, CDR1 SGHRS and CDR2 YFSETQ. The DNA for the CDR3 is TGCGCCAGCAGCCCAGGACTAGCGGGAGGGACCGGGGAGCTGTTTTTT. Residues: CASSPGLAGGTGELFF.